These 30 T cell receptor beta chains were all obtained from the same sample, sequenced in a study of blood T cell repertoires in COVID-19. Here immunoSEQ multiplex PCR was the method, and the copy in TCRdb shows in-frame clones only, minus some. The sample lists approximately 350,000 clones; roughly nine tenths were seen once. Sample: PBMCs or T cells enriched from blood (not recorded which). Receptors originate from a man in his late teens or twenties who had recovered from COVID-19.

The V gene is TRBV9, the J gene TRBJ2-2, with TRBD2 matching 7 bases. The CDR3 consists of 15 residues. V lost 4 bases to trimming and J lost 7 bases; unmatched junction nucleotides: 10. CDR1 and CDR2 from the germline V gene are SGDLS and YYNGEE. CDR3 bases: TGTGCCAGCAGCCCAGGGCGGGAGACTCTCGGGGAGCTGTTTTTT. It specifies CASSPGRETLGELFF.

V is TRBV24-1 and J is TRBJ2-1; the match to TRBD2 covers 16 bases. Germline CDR1 KGHDR, CDR2 SFDVKD. The CDR3 consists of 18 residues. V trimming: 4 bases; J trimming: 3 bases; junction bases outside the gene matches: 5. CDR3 sequence (DNA): TGTGCCACCAGTGACCCAGGGACTAGCGGGAGGGTCTACAATGAGCAGTTCTTC. Its translation is CATSDPGTSGRVYNEQFF.

J is TRBJ2-7 and V is TRBV10-3; maybe TRBD1 (6 bases). CDR1 ENHRY and CDR2 SYGVKD come from the germline V gene. The CDR3 totals 16 residues. Trimming pared 0 bases from V and 4 bases from J, leaving 16 bases between. CDR3 loop: CAISESITGTSYEQYF. Written as DNA, the CDR3 is TGTGCCATCAGTGAGTCCATAACAGGGACCTCTTACGAGCAGTACTTC.

In DNA, the CDR3 is TGTGCCAGCAGCTTAGGGGCGGGAGTACCCGGGGAGCTGTTTTTT. Translation: CASSLGAGVPGELFF. The chain is built from TRBV11-2 and TRBJ2-2; 7 nucleotides line up with TRBD2. This CDR3 is built from 15 residues. The V and J ends lost 1 base and 6 bases, in that order; junction bases with no gene match: 5. The germline gives CDR1 SGHAT, CDR2 FQNNGV.

Worth noting for this clone: One end of the junction varies from germline; a read error may be responsible. The CDR3 region is CASSVGETNSYSEQFF. For the CDR3, the DNA is TGTGCCAGCAGCGTAGGAGAGACCAACTCCTACAGTGAGCAGTTCTTC. The chain combines TRBV9 with TRBJ2-1; D unclear. Germline loops: CDR1 SGDLS, CDR2 YYNGEE. The CDR3 consists of 16 residues.

DNA for the CDR3: TGTGCCAGCAGTTTCGGGACAGCGAGAGGGACCCAGCATTTT. This encodes CASSFGTARGTQHF. The gene calls are TRBV28 and TRBJ1-5; 7 bases are shared with TRBD1. Per the germline V gene, CDR1 is MDHEN and CDR2 is SYDVKM. V was pared by 3 bases and J by 11 bases, with 10 bases of the junction left unmatched. The CDR3 runs to 14 residues.

The rearrangement uses TRBV2 and TRBJ1-2, with 7 bases matching TRBD1. Per the germline V gene, CDR1 is SNHLY and CDR2 is FYNNEI. This CDR3 is built from 16 residues. V shed 3 bases, J shed 4 bases, and the junction held 11 bases outside the gene matches. DNA for the CDR3: TGTGCCAGCAGTGATCCCTACAGGGGCCCTCCCTATGGCTACACCTTC. Protein: CASSDPYRGPPYGYTF. Complete variable domain (other parts from reference TRBV2 and TRBJ1-2): EPEVTQTPSHQVTQMGQEVILRCVPISNHLYFYWYRQILGQKVEFLVSFYNNEISEKSEIFDDQFSVERPDGSNFTLKIRSTKLEDSAMYFCASSDPYRGPPYGYTFGSGTRLTVV.

This chain joins TRBV7-9 and TRBJ1-1; 7 nucleotides match TRBD1. V was clipped by 5 bases and J by 8 bases; unmatched bases: 8. Germline-derived CDR1 and CDR2 are SEHNR and FQNEAQ (reference sequence). CDR3 length: 13 amino acids. This CDR3 reads CASSPGSDREAFF. The CDR3 DNA reads TGTGCCAGCAGCCCTGGGTCGGACAGGGAAGCTTTCTTT.

V is TRBV12-3 or TRBV12-4 and J is TRBJ1-3; D not resolved. This CDR3 has 13 amino acids. Trimming removed 6 bases at V and 4 bases at J, with 10 bases between. DNA for the CDR3: TGTGCCAGCAGCCCTGACTGGGGAAACACCATATATTTT. Translation gives CASSPDWGNTIYF.

The J gene is TRBJ2-1, the V gene TRBV28, with 7 bases lining up with TRBD1. Unmatched junction bases numbered 13, after V lost 4 bases and J lost 13 bases. CDR3 length: 14 amino acids. Germline V gene data show CDR1 as MDHEN and CDR2 as SYDVKM. CDR3: CASSSQYRDSQQFF. The CDR3 bases are TGTGCCAGCAGTTCGCAATACCGGGACAGCCAACAGTTCTTC.

The rearrangement links TRBV12-3 or TRBV12-4 to TRBJ2-3; D is perhaps TRBD2 (6 bases). The CDR3 has 12 amino acids. The germline V and J ends were trimmed by 3 bases and 6 bases, with 7 bases remaining between them. The CDR3 protein is CASSFLADTQYF. CDR3 bases: TGTGCCAGCAGTTTTCTAGCGGATACGCAGTATTTT.

The chain couples TRBV3-1 (or the pseudogene TRBV3-2) to TRBJ1-1, with 8 bases aligning to TRBD1. V dropped 4 bases and J dropped 13; count of bases not matched to a gene: 14. The germline V gene encodes CDR1 LGHDT and CDR2 YNNKEL (reference sequence). The CDR3 is 14 amino acids. This chain's CDR3 is CASSRETGGAKLFF. The CDR3 nucleotides read TGTGCCAGCAGCCGCGAAACAGGGGGAGCGAAACTTTTCTTT.

The V and J genes are TRBV6-5 and TRBJ1-1; D remains ambiguous. Trimming removed 2 bases at V and 0 bases at J, with 7 bases between. Germline V gene lookup returns CDR1 MNHEY and CDR2 SVGAGI. This CDR3 is built from 14 residues. CDR3: CASSYPELNTEAFF. The CDR3 region has the DNA TGTGCCAGCAGTTACCCAGAATTGAACACTGAAGCTTTCTTT.

The V gene is TRBV18, the J gene TRBJ1-1, with a weak D call TRBD1 (6 bases). Germline V lookup: CDR1 KGHSH, CDR2 LQKENI. This CDR3 is 16 amino acids long. Trimming pared 0 bases from V and 1 base from J, leaving 12 bases between. The CDR3 sequence: CASSPPGGAANTEAFF. The CDR3 nucleotides are TGTGCCAGCTCACCACCGGGGGGGGCTGCGAACACTGAAGCTTTCTTT.

The chain uses TRBV5-5 and TRBJ2-3; TRBD2 agrees at 7 bases. After removal of 3 bases from V and 4 bases from J, the junction contained 11 bases not matched to a gene. The germline V gene has CDR1 SGHKS and CDR2 YYEKEE (reference sequence). The CDR3 is 16 amino acids. CDR3 nucleotide sequence: TGTGCCAGCAGCTCAGAGCGGGACCGCTCCCCAGATACGCAGTATTTT. Encoded protein: CASSSERDRSPDTQYF. Together with reference TRBV5-5 and TRBJ2-3, the CDR3 gives the full variable domain: DAGVTQSPTHLIKTRGQQVTLRCSPISGHKSVSWYQQVLGQGPQFIFQYYEKEERGRGNFPDRFSARQFPNYSSELNVNALLLGDSALYLCASSSERDRSPDTQYFGPGTRLTVL.

The rearrangement joins TRBV5-1 to TRBJ2-7; 8 bases map to TRBD1. Germline loops: CDR1 SGHRS, CDR2 YFSETQ. Losses at the gene ends were 1 base for V and 7 bases for J; bases not matched to a gene: 7. The CDR3 runs to 14 residues. CDR3 nucleotide sequence: TGCGCCAGCAGCTTGCGGCAGGGGGCTCTGGAGCAGTACTTC. It is translated as CASSLRQGALEQYF.

This sequence joins TRBV7-9 and TRBJ2-2; the D gene is possibly TRBD2 (5 bases). The germline V gene has CDR1 SEHNR and CDR2 FQNEAQ (reference sequence). The V gene lost 2 bases and the J gene lost 4 bases, with 8 bases spanning the gap. The CDR3 runs 14 residues. The CDR3 sequence is CASSLTDSTGELFF. CDR3 sequence (DNA): TGTGCCAGCAGCTTAACGGACTCCACCGGGGAGCTGTTTTTT.

The gene calls are TRBV19 and TRBJ2-3, with D tentatively TRBD2 (6 bases). This CDR3 contains 16 residues. From germline, CDR1 is LNHDA and CDR2 SQIVND (reference sequence). The V and J ends lost 5 bases and 0 bases respectively, with 15 bases between them. Written as DNA, the CDR3 is TGTGCCAGTAGTCTCGCCTTGGGGGGAAGCACAGATACGCAGTATTTT. As protein: CASSLALGGSTDTQYF.

This clone was seen a single time. The rearrangement joins TRBV27 to TRBJ2-7; a possible D gene is TRBD1 (5 bases). V lost 4 bases and J 2 bases, leaving 9 bases between the germline ends. The CDR3 sequence is 13 residues long. Germline V gives CDR1 MNHEY, CDR2 SMNVEV (reference sequence). The CDR3 nucleotides read TGTGCCAGCAGTTCGCAGGGTCCCTACGAGCAGTACTTC. Its translation is CASSSQGPYEQYF.

This chain uses TRBV24-1 with TRBJ1-2; TRBD1 agrees at 7 bases. V gave up 5 bases and J gave up 4 bases; unmatched junction bases: 0. The CDR3 runs 12 residues. Germline V gene lookup returns CDR1 KGHDR and CDR2 SFDVKD. CDR3 region: CATSGDSYGYTF. DNA for the CDR3: TGTGCCACCAGTGGGGACAGCTATGGCTACACCTTC.

CDR3 loop: CAISGQGTGELFF. CDR3 coding DNA: TGTGCCATCAGTGGGCAGGGGACCGGGGAGCTGTTTTTT. This chain links TRBV10-3 with TRBJ2-2, with a weak D call TRBD1 (6 bases). Germline V gene data show CDR1 as ENHRY and CDR2 as SYGVKD. The CDR3 has 13 residues. Deletions cut 4 bases from V and 5 bases from J, with 8 bases between.

The rearrangement joins TRBV7-6 to TRBJ2-7; possibly TRBD1 for D (6 bases). V lost 1 base, J lost 2 bases, and 12 bases lay in between. This CDR3 region has 15 residues. Germline CDR1 reads SGHVS; CDR2 reads FNYEAQ. The CDR3 DNA follows: TGTGCCAGCAGCTTAGAGGACAGAAGAACCTACGAGCAGTACTTC. Translating it yields CASSLEDRRTYEQYF.

This chain links TRBV19 with TRBJ1-1; 7 bases are shared with TRBD1. CDR1 LNHDA and CDR2 SQIVND come from the germline V gene (reference sequence). CDR3 length: 16 amino acids. J lost 1 base, V lost 5 bases, and 10 bases had no gene match. This CDR3 reads CASSSRQGRGNTEAFF. CDR3 DNA: TGTGCCAGTAGTTCCCGACAGGGTCGGGGGAACACTGAAGCTTTCTTT.

This chain links TRBV6-4 with TRBJ1-2; 8 bases agree with TRBD1. V was clipped by 0 bases and J by 8 bases; unmatched bases: 8. Germline loops: CDR1 MRHNA, CDR2 SNTAGT. CDR3 length: 15 amino acids. The CDR3 sequence is CASSDSRTGNDGYTF. In nucleotides, the CDR3 is TGTGCCAGCAGTGACTCCCGGACAGGGAATGACGGCTACACCTTC.

The chain combines TRBV9 with TRBJ2-7, with a tentative D call TRBD1 (6 bases). The CDR3 spans 14 residues. The germline V and J ends were trimmed by 0 bases and 5 bases, with 12 bases remaining between them. From germline, CDR1 is SGDLS and CDR2 YYNGEE. CDR3 DNA sequence: TGTGCCAGCAGCGTAGGGGGGCTTACGAACGAGCAGTACTTC. It encodes CASSVGGLTNEQYF.

The rearrangement uses TRBV19 and TRBJ1-2; a weak D match, TRBD1 (5 bases). CDR3 length equals 15 residues. Trimming shortened V by 3 bases and J by 3 bases, and 14 bases separated the two germline ends. Germline V gives CDR1 LNHDA, CDR2 SQIVND (reference sequence). CDR3 sequence: CASSMPGEGDYGYTF. CDR3 sequence (DNA): TGTGCCAGTAGTATGCCGGGGGAGGGAGACTATGGCTACACCTTC. The complete variable domain, with remaining parts taken from reference TRBV19 and TRBJ1-2, reads DGGITQSPKYLFRKEGQNVTLSCEQNLNHDAMYWYRQDPGQGLRLIYYSQIVNDFQKGDIAEGYSVSREKKESFPLTVTSAQKNPTAFYLCASSMPGEGDYGYTFGSGTRLTVV.

This clone was picked up one time. The rearrangement joins TRBV30 to TRBJ2-7; no clear D. This CDR3 spans 11 amino acids. V lost 1 base and J 10 bases, leaving 11 bases between the germline ends. The germline V gene has CDR1 GTSNPN and CDR2 SVGIG (reference sequence). The CDR3 reads CAWSGGEYQYF. The CDR3 DNA is TGTGCCTGGAGTGGTGGAGAATATCAGTACTTC.

CDR3: CASRERVGDPDTQYF. Written as DNA, the CDR3 is TGTGCCAGCAGAGAGCGGGTAGGCGACCCAGATACGCAGTATTTT. The genes are TRBV27 and TRBJ2-3; D might be TRBD2 (6 bases). This CDR3 is 15 amino acids long. Germline CDR1 is MNHEY and CDR2 is SMNVEV (reference sequence). The V gene lost 6 bases and the J gene lost 4 bases, with 17 bases spanning the gap.

The genes are TRBV30 and TRBJ2-1, with 8 bases that match TRBD2. V shed 3 bases, J shed 0 bases, and the junction held 10 bases outside the gene matches. The CDR3 totals 17 residues. CDR1 is GTSNPN, CDR2 SVGIG, per germline (reference sequence). CDR3 sequence: CAWRISRAGGSYNEQFF. DNA of the CDR3: TGTGCCTGGAGAATATCTCGGGCGGGGGGCTCCTACAATGAGCAGTTCTTC. Full variable domain (remainder filled in from reference TRBV30 and TRBJ2-1): SQTIHQWPATLVQPVGSPLSLECTVEGTSNPNLYWYRQAAGRGLQLLFYSVGIGQISSEVPQNLSASRPQDRQFILSSKKLLLSDSGFYLCAWRISRAGGSYNEQFFGPGTRLTVL.

The rearrangement uses TRBV9 and TRBJ1-6; D not resolved. V was clipped by 4 bases and J by 8 bases, with 7 bases between them. This CDR3 region has 12 residues. Germline CDR1 SGDLS, CDR2 YYNGEE. The CDR3 reads CASSSPDSPLHF. In DNA form, the CDR3 reads TGTGCCAGCAGCTCCCCCGATTCACCCCTCCACTTT.